This T cell receptor beta chain was recorded in a study of T cells in Graves' hyperthyroidism and ophthalmopathy. Amplified TCR beta CDR3 regions came from RNA transcripts. HTBI primers drove first-round RT-PCR of the TCR CDR3. TCRdb passed the multiplex PCR reads through MiXCR, listing each CDR3 protein once. The sample holds 610,000 or so distinct CDR3 sequences, about 45% seen once. This clonotype was picked up a small number of times. This clonotype originated in a woman under 30 with Graves' hyperthyroidism. What was sequenced was peripheral blood or thyroid tissue (not recorded which).

In nucleotides, the CDR3 is TGTGCCAGCAGCTCCACCGGACTAGCGGGAGCCTACGAGCAGTACTTC. This sequence encodes CASSSTGLAGAYEQYF. V gene TRBV13 combines with J gene TRBJ2-7; 13 nucleotides match TRBD2. Germline trimming cut 4 bases from V and 2 bases from J; bases unmatched to any gene: 5. Germline V gives CDR1 PRHDT, CDR2 FYEKMQ (reference sequence). The CDR3 consists of 16 residues.